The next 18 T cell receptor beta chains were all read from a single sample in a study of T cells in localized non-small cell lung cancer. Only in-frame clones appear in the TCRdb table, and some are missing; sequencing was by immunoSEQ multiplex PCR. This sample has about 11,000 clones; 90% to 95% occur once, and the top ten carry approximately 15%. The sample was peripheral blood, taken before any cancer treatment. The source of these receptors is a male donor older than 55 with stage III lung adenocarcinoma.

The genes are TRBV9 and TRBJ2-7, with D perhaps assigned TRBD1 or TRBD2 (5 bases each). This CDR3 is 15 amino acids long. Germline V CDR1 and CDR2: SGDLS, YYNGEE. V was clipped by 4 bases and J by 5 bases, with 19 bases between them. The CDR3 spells CASSPRGSATDEQYF. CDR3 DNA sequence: TGTGCCAGCAGCCCAAGGGGTAGCGCCACGGACGAGCAGTACTTC.

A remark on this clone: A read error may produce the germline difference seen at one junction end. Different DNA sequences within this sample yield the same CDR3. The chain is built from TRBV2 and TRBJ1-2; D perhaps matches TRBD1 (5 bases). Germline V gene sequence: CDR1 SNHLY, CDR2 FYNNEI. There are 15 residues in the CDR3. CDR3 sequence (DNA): TGTGCCAGCAGTGAACTTGTAGGGGCGGAGAATGGCTACACCTTT. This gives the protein CASSELVGAENGYTF.

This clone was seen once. CDR3 residues: CASSPDGSGNTIYF. The CDR3 region has the DNA TGCGCCAGCAGCCCGGACGGCTCTGGAAACACCATATATTTT. The chain combines TRBV5-1 with TRBJ1-3; D ambiguous. Germline V gene sequence: CDR1 SGHRS, CDR2 YFSETQ. The CDR3 is 14 amino acids. V gave up 4 bases and J gave up 0 bases, with 8 bases separating them. Full variable domain (remainder filled in from reference TRBV5-1 and TRBJ1-3): KAGVTQTPRYLIKTRGQQVTLSCSPISGHRSVSWYQQTPGQGLQFLFEYFSETQRNKGNFPGRFSGRQFSNSRSEMNVSTLELGDSALYLCASSPDGSGNTIYFGEGSWLTVV.

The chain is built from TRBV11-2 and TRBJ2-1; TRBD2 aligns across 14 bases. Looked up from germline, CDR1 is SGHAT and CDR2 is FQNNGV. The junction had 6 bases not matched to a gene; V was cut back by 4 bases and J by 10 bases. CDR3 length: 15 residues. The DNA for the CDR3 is TGTGCCAGCAGCTATGGACTAGCGGGAGGTGGGGAGCAGTTCTTC. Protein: CASSYGLAGGGEQFF.

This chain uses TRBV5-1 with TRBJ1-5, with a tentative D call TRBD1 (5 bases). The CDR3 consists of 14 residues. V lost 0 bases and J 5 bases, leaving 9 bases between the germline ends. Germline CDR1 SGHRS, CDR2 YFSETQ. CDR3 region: CASSLGGAHQPQHF. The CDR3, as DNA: TGCGCCAGCAGCTTGGGAGGGGCCCATCAGCCCCAGCATTTT.

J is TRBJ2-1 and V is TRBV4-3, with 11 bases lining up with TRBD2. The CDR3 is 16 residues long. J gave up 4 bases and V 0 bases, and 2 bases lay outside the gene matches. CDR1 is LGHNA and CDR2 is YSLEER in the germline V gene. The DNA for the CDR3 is TGCGCCAGCAGCCAAGAAGCTAGCGGGAGGTACAATGAGCAGTTCTTC. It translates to CASSQEASGRYNEQFF.

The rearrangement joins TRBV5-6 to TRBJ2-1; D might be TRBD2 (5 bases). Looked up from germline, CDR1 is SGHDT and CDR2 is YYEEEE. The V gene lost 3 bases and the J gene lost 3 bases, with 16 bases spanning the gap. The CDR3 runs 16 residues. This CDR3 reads CASSSVKGDYYNEQFF. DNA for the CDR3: TGTGCCAGCAGCTCCGTAAAGGGAGACTACTACAATGAGCAGTTCTTC.

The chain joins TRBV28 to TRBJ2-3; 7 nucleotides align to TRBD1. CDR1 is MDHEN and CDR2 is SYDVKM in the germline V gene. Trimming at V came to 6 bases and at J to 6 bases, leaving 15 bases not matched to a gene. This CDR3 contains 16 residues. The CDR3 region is CASRPTGAGEGDTQYF. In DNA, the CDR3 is TGTGCCAGCAGGCCCACAGGGGCAGGTGAGGGGGATACGCAGTATTTT.

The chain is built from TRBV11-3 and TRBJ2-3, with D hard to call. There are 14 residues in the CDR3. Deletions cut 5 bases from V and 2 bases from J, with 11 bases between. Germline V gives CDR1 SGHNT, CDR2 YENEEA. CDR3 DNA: TGTGCCAGCAGCCACGGACCTAACACAGATACGCAGTATTTT. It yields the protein CASSHGPNTDTQYF.

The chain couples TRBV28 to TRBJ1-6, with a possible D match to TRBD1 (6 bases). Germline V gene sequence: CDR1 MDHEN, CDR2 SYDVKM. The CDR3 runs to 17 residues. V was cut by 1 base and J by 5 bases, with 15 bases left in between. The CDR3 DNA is TGTGCCAGCAGTTTATCGTTGGGGGGCTCGGATAATTCACCCCTCCACTTT. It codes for CASSLSLGGSDNSPLHF. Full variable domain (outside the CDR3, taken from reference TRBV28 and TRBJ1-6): DVKVTQSSRYLVKRTGEKVFLECVQDMDHENMFWYRQDPGLGLRLIYFSYDVKMKEKGDIPEGYSVSREKKERFSLILESASTNQTSMYLCASSLSLGGSDNSPLHFGNGTRLTVT.

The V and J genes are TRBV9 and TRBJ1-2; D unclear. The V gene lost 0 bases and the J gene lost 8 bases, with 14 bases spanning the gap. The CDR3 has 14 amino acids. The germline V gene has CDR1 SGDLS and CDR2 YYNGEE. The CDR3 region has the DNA TGTGCCAGCAGCGTAGATTATGGGTCTAGCGGCTACACCTTC. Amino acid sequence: CASSVDYGSSGYTF.

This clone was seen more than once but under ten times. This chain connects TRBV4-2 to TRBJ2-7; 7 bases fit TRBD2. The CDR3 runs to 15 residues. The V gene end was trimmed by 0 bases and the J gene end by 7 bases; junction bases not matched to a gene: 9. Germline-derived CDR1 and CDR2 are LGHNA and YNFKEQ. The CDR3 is CASSQDNGGSGEQYF. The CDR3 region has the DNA TGTGCCAGCAGCCAAGATAACGGGGGGTCGGGAGAGCAGTACTTC.

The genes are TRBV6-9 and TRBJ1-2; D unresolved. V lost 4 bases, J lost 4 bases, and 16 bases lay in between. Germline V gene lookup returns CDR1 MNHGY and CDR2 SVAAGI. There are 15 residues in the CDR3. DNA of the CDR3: TGTGCCAGCAGTTGTATGATGGGAAAGACCTATGGCTACACCTTC. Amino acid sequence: CASSCMMGKTYGYTF.

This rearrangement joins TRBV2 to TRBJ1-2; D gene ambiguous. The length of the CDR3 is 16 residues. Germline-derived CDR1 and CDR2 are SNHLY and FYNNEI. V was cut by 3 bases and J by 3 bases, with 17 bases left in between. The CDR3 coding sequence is TGTGCCAGCAGTGATTTCGGGTCCCCGGCGGACTATGGCTACACCTTC. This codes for CASSDFGSPADYGYTF.

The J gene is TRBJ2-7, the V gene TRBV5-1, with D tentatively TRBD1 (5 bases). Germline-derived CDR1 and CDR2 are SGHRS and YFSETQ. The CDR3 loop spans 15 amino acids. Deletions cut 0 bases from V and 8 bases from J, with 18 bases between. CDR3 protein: CASSLAQVPSRKQYF. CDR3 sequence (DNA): TGCGCCAGCAGCTTGGCACAGGTCCCGTCCAGGAAGCAGTACTTC. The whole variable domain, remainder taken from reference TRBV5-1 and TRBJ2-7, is KAGVTQTPRYLIKTRGQQVTLSCSPISGHRSVSWYQQTPGQGLQFLFEYFSETQRNKGNFPGRFSGRQFSNSRSEMNVSTLELGDSALYLCASSLAQVPSRKQYFGPGTRLTVT.

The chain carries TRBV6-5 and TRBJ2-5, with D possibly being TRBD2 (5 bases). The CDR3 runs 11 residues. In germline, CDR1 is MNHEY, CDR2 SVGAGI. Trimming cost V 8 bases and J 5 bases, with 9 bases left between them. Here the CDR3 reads CASARGETQYF. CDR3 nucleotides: TGTGCCAGCGCCCGCGGGGAGACCCAGTACTTC.

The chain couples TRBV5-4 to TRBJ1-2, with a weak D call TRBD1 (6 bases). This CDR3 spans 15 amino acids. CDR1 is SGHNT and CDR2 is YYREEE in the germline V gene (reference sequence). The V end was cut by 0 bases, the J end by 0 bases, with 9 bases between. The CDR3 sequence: CASSLAAGANYGYTF. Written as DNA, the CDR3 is TGTGCCAGCAGCTTGGCGGCAGGGGCTAACTATGGCTACACCTTC.

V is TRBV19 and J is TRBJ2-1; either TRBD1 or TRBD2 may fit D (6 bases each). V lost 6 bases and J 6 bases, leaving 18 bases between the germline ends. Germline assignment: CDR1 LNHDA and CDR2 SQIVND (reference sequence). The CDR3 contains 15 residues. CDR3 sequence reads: CASRPEGGGSNEQFF. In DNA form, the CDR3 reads TGTGCCAGTAGGCCGGAGGGGGGAGGATCCAATGAGCAGTTCTTC.